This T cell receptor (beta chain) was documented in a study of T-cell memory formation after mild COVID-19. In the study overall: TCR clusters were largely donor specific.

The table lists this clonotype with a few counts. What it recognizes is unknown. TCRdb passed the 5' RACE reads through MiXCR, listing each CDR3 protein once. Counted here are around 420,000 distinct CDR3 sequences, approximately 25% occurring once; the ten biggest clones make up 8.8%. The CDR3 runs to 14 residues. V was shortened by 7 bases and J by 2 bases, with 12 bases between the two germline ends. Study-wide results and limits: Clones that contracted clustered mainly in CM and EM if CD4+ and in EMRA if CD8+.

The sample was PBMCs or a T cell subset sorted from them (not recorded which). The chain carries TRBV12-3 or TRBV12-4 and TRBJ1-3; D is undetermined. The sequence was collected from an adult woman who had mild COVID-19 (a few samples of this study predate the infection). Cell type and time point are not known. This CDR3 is CASTSRQAGNTIYF. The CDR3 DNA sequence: TGTGCCAGCACCTCCCGGCAGGCTGGAAACACCATATATTTT.